The 3 T cell receptor beta chains in this list originate from one sample, sequenced in a study of T cells in Graves' hyperthyroidism and ophthalmopathy. Template material for amplifying TCR beta CDR3 regions consisted of RNA transcripts. When the TCR CDR3 underwent first-round RT-PCR, the HTBI primer set was used. TCRdb re-called the multiplex PCR reads through MiXCR, storing one row per CDR3 protein. The sample consists of about 520,000 distinct CDR3 sequences, approximately 24% of them appearing once. The sequenced sample was blood. All receptors come from a woman aged 25 to 39 with Graves' ophthalmopathy.

This clonotype was recorded many times. The gene calls are TRBV20-1 and TRBJ2-2, with a possible D match to TRBD2 (5 bases). The CDR3 covers 14 residues. V dropped 2 bases and J dropped 0 bases, with 7 bases sitting between them. The germline V gene has CDR1 DFQATT and CDR2 SNEGSKA (reference sequence). Written as DNA, the CDR3 is TGCAGTGCTAGATGGAGGTCGAACACCGGGGAGCTGTTTTTT. Amino acids: CSARWRSNTGELFF.

The rearrangement links TRBV20-1 to TRBJ2-7; possibly TRBD1 for D (6 bases). The germline V gene encodes CDR1 DFQATT and CDR2 SNEGSKA (reference sequence). The V end was cut by 6 bases, the J end by 7 bases, with 13 bases between. The length of the CDR3 is 11 residues. CDR3 bases: TGCAGTGCACCGCGAAGGGGGGAGCAGTACTTC. This encodes CSAPRRGEQYF.

In its sample, this clonotype was seen many times. V and J are TRBV12-3 or TRBV12-4 and TRBJ2-6; 9 bases agree with TRBD1. This CDR3 region has 17 residues. With V trimmed by 6 bases and J by 1 base, 7 bases remained unmatched. The CDR3 nucleotides read TGTGCCAGCAGCCTACAGGGGGCGGTGTCTGGGGCCAACGTCCTGACTTTC. Translating gives CASSLQGAVSGANVLTF.